This T cell receptor beta chain was sequenced in a study of blood T cell repertoires in COVID-19. On the study more broadly: T cells, B-cell-depleted T cells, or PBMCs provided the cDNA or gDNA that served as material.

This table comes from immunoSEQ multiplex PCR, and its TCRdb copy is limited to in-frame clones, with some not included. The sample contains 150,000 to 200,000 clones, approximately 80% of which appear only once. Patients of the Seattle cohort, enrolled during active infection, were followed longitudinally. Germline V lookup: CDR1 SQVTM, CDR2 ANQGSEA. The CDR3 has 12 residues. The germline V and J ends were trimmed by 2 bases and 4 bases, with 8 bases remaining between them. The chain employs TRBV29-1 and TRBJ1-2; D unresolved. This receptor was obtained from a woman older than 75 with COVID-19, enrolled during active disease. Sequencing used peripheral blood. This CDR3 is CSVERRPYGYTF. The CDR3, as DNA: TGCAGCGTTGAAAGGAGACCCTATGGCTACACCTTC.